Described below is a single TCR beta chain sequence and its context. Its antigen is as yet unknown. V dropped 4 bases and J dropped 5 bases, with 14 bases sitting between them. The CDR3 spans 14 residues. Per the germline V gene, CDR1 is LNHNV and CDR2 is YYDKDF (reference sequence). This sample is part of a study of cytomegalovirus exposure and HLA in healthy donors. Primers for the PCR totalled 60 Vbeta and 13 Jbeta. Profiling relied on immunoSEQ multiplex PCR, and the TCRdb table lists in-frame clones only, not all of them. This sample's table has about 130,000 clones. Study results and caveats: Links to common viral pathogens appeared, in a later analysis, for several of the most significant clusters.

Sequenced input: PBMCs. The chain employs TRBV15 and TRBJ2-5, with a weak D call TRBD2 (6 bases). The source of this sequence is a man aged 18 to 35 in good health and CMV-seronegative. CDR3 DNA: TGTGCCACCAGCAAGCGACGGGGGTCGGAGACCCAGTACTTC. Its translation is CATSKRRGSETQYF.